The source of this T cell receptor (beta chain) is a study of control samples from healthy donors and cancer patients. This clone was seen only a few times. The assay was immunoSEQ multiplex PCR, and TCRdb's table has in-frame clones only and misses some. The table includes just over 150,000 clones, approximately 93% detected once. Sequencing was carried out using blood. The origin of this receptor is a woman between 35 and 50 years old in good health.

In nucleotides, the CDR3 is TGTGCCAGCAGTTACTTGGAGAACACTGAAGCTTTCTTT. This sequence encodes CASSYLENTEAFF. This rearrangement joins TRBV6-6 to TRBJ1-1, with D hard to call. Germline V gene data show CDR1 as MNHNY and CDR2 as SVGAGI (reference sequence). The CDR3 extends over 13 amino acids. V lost 1 base, J lost 1 base, and 4 bases lay in between.